This TCR beta chain appears in the sequencing data of a study of post-analysis software for immune sequencing data. Study-level results: With TRBV5-6, TRBV5-1 and TRBV20-1 included, about five TRBV segments were more frequent in patients than in controls.

Unique-molecular-identifier-tagged TCR beta cDNA libraries were used. A single record per CDR3 protein comes from TCRdb applying MiXCR to the PCR reads. The sample carries hundreds of thousands of distinct CDR3 sequences, approximately 42% recorded once. Per the germline V gene, CDR1 is ENHRY and CDR2 is SYGVKD. The CDR3 length is 14 residues. The V end lost 4 bases, the J end lost 5 bases, and 9 bases lay between the germline ends. In this sample, this clonotype turned up a few times. What it recognizes is unknown. The receptor was isolated from a girl aged 2 to 10 with multiple sclerosis. This chain connects TRBV10-3 to TRBJ1-6, with a possible D match to TRBD1 (6 bases). Sequenced material: blood. CDR3 sequence reads: CAISGQEDNSPLHF. The CDR3 DNA is TGTGCCATCAGTGGACAGGAAGATAATTCACCCCTCCACTTT.